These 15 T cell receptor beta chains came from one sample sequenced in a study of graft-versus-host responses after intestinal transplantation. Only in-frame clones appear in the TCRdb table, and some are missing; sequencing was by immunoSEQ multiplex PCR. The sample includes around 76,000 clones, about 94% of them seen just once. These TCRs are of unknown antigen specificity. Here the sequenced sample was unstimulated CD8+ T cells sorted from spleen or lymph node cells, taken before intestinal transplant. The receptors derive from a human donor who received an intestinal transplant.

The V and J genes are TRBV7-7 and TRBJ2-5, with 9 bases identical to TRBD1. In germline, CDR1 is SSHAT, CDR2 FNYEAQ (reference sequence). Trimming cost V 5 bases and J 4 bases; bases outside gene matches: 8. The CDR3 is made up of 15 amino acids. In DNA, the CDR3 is TGTGCCAGCAGCCCGTCACAGGGGGCTCCAGAGACCCAGTACTTC. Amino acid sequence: CASSPSQGAPETQYF. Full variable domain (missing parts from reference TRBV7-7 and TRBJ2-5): GAGVSQSPRYKVTKRGQDVTLRCDPISSHATLYWYQQALGQGPEFLTYFNYEAQPDKSGLPSDRFSAERPEGSISTLTIQRTEQRDSAMYRCASSPSQGAPETQYFGPGTRLLVL.

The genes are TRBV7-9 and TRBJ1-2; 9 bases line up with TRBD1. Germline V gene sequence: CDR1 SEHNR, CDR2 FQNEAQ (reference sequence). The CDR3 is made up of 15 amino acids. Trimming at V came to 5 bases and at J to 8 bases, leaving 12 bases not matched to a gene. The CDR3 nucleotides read TGTGCCAGCAGCCAATTTACAGGGGGCGCTTACGGCTACACCTTC. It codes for CASSQFTGGAYGYTF.

This chain's CDR3 is CASSLRGYGGGSGANVLTF. The CDR3 DNA reads as TGTGCCAGCAGCTTACGGGGCTATGGGGGAGGCTCTGGGGCCAACGTCCTGACTTTC. The V and J genes are TRBV11-3 and TRBJ2-6; possible D gene TRBD2, 6 bases. V shed 2 bases and J shed 0 bases, with 17 bases lying between them. The length of the CDR3 is 19 residues. Germline V gives CDR1 SGHNT, CDR2 YENEEA. The full variable domain, completed using reference TRBV11-3 and TRBJ2-6, is EAGVVQSPRYKIIEKKQPVAFWCNPISGHNTLYWYLQNLGQGPELLIRYENEEAVDDSQLPKDRFSAERLKGVDSTLKIQPAELGDSAVYLCASSLRGYGGGSGANVLTFGAGSRLTVL.

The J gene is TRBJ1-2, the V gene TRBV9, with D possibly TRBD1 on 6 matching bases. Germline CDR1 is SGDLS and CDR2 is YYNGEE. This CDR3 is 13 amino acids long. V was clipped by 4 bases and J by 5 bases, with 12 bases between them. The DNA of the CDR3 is TGTGCCAGCAGCACCTCGGACAGTTATGGCTACACCTTC. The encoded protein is CASSTSDSYGYTF.

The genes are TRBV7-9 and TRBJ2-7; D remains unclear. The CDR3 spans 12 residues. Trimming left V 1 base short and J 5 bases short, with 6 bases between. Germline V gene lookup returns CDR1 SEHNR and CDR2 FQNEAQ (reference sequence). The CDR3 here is CASSLGVDEQYF. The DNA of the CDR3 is TGTGCCAGCAGCTTAGGGGTCGACGAGCAGTACTTC.

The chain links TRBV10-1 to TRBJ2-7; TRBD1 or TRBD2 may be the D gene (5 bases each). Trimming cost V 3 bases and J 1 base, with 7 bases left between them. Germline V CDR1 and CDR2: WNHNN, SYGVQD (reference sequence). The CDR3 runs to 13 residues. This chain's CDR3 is CASSDGGSYEQYF. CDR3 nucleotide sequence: TGCGCCAGCAGTGATGGGGGTTCCTACGAGCAGTACTTC.

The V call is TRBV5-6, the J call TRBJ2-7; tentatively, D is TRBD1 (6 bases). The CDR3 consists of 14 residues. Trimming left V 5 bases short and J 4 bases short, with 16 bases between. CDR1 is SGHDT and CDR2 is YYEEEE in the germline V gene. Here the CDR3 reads CASSSSGTQYEQYF. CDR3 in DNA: TGTGCCAGCAGTTCTTCCGGGACACAATACGAGCAGTACTTC.

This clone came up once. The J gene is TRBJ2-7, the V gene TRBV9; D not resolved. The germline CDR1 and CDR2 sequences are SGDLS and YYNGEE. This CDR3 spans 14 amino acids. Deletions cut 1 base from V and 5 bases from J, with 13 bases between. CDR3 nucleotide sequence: TGTGCCAGCAGCGTAACGCAGAGCCCCCACGAGCAGTACTTC. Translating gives CASSVTQSPHEQYF.

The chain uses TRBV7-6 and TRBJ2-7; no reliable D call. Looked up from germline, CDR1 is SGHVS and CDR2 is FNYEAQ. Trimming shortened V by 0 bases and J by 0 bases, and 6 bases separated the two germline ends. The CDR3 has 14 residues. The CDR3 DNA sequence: TGTGCCAGCAGCTTAGCCCCCAGCTCCTACGAGCAGTACTTC. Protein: CASSLAPSSYEQYF.

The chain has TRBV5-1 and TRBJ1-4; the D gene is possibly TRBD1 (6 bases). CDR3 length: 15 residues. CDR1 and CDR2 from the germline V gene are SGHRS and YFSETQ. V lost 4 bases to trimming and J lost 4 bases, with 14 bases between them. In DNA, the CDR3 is TGCGCCAGCAGCGTTGTTCAGGGGATTAATGAAAAACTGTTTTTT. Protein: CASSVVQGINEKLFF. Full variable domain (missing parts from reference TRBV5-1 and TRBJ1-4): KAGVTQTPRYLIKTRGQQVTLSCSPISGHRSVSWYQQTPGQGLQFLFEYFSETQRNKGNFPGRFSGRQFSNSRSEMNVSTLELGDSALYLCASSVVQGINEKLFFGSGTQLSVL.

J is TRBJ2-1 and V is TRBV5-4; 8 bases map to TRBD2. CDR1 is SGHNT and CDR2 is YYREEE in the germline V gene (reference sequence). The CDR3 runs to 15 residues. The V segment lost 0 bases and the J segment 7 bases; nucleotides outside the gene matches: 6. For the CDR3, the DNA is TGTGCCAGCAGCTTGGTGCCTAGCGGGCGAAATGAGCAGTTCTTC. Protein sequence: CASSLVPSGRNEQFF.

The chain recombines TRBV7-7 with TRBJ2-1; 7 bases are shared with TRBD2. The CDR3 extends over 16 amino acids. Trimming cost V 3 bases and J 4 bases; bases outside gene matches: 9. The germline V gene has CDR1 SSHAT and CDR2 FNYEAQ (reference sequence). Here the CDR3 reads CASSFFRDYEYNEQFF. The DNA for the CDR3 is TGTGCCAGCAGCTTCTTCCGGGACTACGAGTACAATGAGCAGTTCTTC.

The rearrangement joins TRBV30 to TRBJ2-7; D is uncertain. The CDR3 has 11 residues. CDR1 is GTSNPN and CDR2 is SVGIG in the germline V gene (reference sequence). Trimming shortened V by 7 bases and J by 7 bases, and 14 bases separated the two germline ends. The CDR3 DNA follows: TGTGCCTCCCTAACCCGGCGGGAGCAGTACTTC. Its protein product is CASLTRREQYF.

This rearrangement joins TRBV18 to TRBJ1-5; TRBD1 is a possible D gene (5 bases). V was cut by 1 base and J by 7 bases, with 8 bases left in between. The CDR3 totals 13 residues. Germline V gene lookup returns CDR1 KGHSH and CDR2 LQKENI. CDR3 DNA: TGTGCCAGCTCACCACTATGGGGCCAGCCCCAGCATTTT. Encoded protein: CASSPLWGQPQHF.

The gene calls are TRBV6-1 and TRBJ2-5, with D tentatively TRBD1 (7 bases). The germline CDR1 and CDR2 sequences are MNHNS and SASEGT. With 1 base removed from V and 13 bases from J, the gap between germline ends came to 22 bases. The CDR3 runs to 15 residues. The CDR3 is CASSEVGRGRKRVYF. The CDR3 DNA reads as TGTGCCAGCAGTGAAGTCGGCAGGGGGAGGAAAAGGGTGTACTTC.